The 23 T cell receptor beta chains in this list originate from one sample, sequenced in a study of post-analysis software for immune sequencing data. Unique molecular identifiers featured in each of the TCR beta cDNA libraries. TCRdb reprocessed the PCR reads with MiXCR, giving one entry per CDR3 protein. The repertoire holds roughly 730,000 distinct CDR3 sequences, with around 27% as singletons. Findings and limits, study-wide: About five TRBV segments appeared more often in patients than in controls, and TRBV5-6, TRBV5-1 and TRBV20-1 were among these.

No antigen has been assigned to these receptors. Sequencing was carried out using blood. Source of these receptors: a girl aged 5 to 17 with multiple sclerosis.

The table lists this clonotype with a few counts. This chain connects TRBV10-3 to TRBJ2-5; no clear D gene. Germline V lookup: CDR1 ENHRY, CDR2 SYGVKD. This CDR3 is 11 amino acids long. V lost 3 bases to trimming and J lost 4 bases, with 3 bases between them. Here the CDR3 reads CAISDGETQYF. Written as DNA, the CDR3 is TGTGCCATCAGTGACGGAGAGACCCAGTACTTC.

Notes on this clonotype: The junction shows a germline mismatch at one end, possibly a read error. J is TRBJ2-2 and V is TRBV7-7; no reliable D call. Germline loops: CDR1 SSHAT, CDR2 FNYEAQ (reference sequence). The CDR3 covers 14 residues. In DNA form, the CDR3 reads TGTGCTAGCAGCCCAAACGTCGAGGCCGGGGAGCTGTTTTTT. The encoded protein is CASSPNVEAGELFF.

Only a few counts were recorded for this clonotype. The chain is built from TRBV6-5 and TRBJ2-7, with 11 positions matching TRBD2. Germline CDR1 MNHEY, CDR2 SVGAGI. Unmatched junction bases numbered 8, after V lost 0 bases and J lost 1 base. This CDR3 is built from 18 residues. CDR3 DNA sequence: TGTGCCAGCAGTTACTCCGCCCCCGGGACTAGCGGTTCCTACGAGCAGTACTTC. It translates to CASSYSAPGTSGSYEQYF.

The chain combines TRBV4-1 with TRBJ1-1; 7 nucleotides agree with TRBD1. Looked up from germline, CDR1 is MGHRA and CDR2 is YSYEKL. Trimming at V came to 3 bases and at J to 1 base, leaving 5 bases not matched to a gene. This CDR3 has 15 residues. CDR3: CASSQTGQSNTEAFF. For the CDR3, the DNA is TGCGCCAGCAGCCAGACGGGACAGTCGAACACTGAAGCTTTCTTT.

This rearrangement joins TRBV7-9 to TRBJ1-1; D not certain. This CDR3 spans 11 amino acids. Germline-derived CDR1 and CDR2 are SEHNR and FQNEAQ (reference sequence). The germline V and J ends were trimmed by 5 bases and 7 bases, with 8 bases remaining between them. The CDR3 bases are TGTGCCAGCAGCCTCCCTGGTGAAGCTTTCTTT. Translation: CASSLPGEAFF.

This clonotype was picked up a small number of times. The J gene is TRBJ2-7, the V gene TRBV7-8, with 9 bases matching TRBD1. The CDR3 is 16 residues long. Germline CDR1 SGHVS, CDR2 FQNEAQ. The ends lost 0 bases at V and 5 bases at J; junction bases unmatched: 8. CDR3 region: CASSLARMGTGNEQYF. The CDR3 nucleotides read TGTGCCAGCAGCTTAGCGCGAATGGGGACAGGGAACGAGCAGTACTTC.

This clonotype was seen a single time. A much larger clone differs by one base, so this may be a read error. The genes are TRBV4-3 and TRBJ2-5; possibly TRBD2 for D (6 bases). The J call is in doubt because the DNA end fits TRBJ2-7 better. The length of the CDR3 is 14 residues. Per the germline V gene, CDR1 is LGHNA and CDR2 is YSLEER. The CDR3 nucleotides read TGCGCCAGCAGCCAAGAGAGGAGGGGCTACGAGCAGTACTTC. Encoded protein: CASSQERRGYEQYF.

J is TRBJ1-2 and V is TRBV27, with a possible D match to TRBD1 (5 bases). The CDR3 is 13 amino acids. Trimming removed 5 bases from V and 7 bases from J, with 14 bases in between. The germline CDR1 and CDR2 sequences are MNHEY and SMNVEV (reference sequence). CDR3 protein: CASSPSGGRGYTF. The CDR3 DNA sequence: TGTGCCAGCAGTCCCTCCGGGGGACGTGGCTACACCTTC.

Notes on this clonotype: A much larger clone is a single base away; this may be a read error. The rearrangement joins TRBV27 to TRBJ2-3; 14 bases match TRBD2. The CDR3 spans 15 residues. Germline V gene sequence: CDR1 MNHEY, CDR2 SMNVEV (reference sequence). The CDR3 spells CASRTSGRITNTQYF. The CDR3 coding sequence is TGTGCCAGCCGGACTAGCGGGAGGATCACAAATACGCAGTATTTT.

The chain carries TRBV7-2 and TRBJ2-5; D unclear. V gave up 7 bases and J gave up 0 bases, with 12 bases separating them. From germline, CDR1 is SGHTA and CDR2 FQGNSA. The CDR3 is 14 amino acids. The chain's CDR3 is CASTPRRDQETQYF. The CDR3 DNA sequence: TGTGCCAGCACCCCTAGACGGGACCAAGAGACCCAGTACTTC.

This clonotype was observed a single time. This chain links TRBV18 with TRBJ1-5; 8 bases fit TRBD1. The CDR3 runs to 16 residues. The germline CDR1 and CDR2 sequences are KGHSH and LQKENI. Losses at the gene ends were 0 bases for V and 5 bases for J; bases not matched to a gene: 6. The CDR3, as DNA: TGTGCCAGCTCACCACCGCCGGGACAGGTTGATCAGCCCCAGCATTTT. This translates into CASSPPPGQVDQPQHF. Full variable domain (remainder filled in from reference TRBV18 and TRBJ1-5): NAGVMQNPRHLVRRRGQEARLRCSPMKGHSHVYWYRQLPEEGLKFMVYLQKENIIDESGMPKERFSAEFPKEGPSILRIQQVVRGDSAAYFCASSPPPGQVDQPQHFGDGTRLSIL.

In DNA, the CDR3 is TGCGCCAGCAGCCAAGATCGCGGCGGTGGCTATGGCTACACCTTC. Translating it yields CASSQDRGGGYGYTF. The chain employs TRBV4-3 and TRBJ1-2; no reliable D call. The germline V gene encodes CDR1 LGHNA and CDR2 YSLEER. This CDR3 comprises 15 residues. Trimming stripped 0 bases from V and 4 bases from J, with 12 bases between.

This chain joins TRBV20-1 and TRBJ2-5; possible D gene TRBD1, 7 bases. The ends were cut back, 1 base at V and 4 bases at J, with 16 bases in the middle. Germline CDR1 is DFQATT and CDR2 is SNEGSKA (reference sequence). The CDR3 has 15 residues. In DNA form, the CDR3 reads TGCAGTGCTAGAGTTCCAGGGGGGAGGCGAGAGACCCAGTACTTC. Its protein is CSARVPGGRRETQYF.

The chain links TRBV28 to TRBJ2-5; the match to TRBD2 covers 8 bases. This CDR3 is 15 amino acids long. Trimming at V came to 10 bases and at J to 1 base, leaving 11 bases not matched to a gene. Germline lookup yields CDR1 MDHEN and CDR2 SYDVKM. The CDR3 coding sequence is TGTGCCACTATCGTAGGCGGGGGGACCCAAGAGACCCAGTACTTC. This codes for CATIVGGGTQETQYF.

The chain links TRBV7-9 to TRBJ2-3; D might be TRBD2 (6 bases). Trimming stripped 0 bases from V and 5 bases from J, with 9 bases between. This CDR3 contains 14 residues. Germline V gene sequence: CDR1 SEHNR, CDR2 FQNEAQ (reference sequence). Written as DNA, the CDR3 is TGTGCCAGCAGCTTAGCAGTGGGGGGAGATACGCAGTATTTT. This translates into CASSLAVGGDTQYF.

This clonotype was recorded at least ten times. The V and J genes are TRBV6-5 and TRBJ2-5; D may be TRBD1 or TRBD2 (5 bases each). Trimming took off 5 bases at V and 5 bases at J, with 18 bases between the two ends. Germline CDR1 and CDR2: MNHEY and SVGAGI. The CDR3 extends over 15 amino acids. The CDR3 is CASSRILGEGETQYF. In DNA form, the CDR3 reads TGTGCCAGCAGTCGCATCCTGGGGGAAGGGGAGACCCAGTACTTC.

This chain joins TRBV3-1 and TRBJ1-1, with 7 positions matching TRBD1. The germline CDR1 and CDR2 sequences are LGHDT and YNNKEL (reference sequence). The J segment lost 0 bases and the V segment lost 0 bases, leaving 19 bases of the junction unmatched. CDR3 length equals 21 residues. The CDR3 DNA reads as TGTGCCAGCAGCCAAGATATTGCGAGGAGGGGGCGCATGGGGGTGAACACTGAAGCTTTCTTT. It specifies CASSQDIARRGRMGVNTEAFF.

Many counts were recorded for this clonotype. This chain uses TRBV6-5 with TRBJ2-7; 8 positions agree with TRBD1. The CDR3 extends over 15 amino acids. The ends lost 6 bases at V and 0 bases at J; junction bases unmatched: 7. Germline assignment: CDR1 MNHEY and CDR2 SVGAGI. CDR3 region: CASSLDRDLSYEQYF. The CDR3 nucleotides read TGTGCCAGCAGCCTGGACAGGGACCTCTCCTACGAGCAGTACTTC.

In DNA form, the CDR3 reads TGCAGTCAAGCGGGAGACACAGATACGCAGTATTTT. Translating gives CSQAGDTDTQYF. V gene TRBV20-1 combines with J gene TRBJ2-3, with TRBD2 matching 8 bases. The V gene's germline CDR1 is DFQATT and CDR2 SNEGSKA (reference sequence). Unmatched junction bases numbered 3, after V lost 8 bases and J lost 2 bases. This CDR3 is built from 12 residues.

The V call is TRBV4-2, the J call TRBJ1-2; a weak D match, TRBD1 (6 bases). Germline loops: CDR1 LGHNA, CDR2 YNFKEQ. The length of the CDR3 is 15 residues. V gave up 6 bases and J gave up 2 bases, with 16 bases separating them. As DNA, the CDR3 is TGTGCCAGCAGTCGCGAAGAGGACAGAAACTATGGCTACACCTTC. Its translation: CASSREEDRNYGYTF.

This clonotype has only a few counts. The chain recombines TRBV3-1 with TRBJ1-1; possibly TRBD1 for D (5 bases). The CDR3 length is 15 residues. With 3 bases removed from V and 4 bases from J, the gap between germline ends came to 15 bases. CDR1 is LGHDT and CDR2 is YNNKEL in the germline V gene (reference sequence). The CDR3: CASSQMPAGSTEAFF. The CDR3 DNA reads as TGTGCCAGCAGCCAGATGCCTGCAGGGTCCACTGAAGCTTTCTTT.

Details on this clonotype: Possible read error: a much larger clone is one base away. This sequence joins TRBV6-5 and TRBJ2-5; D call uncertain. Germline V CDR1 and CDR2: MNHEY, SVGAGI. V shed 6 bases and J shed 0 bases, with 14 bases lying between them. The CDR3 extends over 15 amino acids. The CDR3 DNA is TGTGCCAGCAGACACGCGCTTGGCGACCAAGAGACCCAGTACTTC. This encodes CASRHALGDQETQYF.

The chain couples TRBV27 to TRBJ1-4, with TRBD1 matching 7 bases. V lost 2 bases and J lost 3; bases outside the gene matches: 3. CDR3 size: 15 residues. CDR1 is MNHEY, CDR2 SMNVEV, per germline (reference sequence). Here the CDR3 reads CASSLGGGSNEKLFF. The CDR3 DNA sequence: TGTGCCAGCAGTTTAGGAGGGGGCTCTAATGAAAAACTGTTTTTT.